The sequence of this TCR beta chain was determined in a study of T cell responses to AZD1222 COVID-19 vaccine. The J segment lost 6 bases and the V segment lost 10 bases, leaving 7 bases of the junction unmatched. The CDR3 is made up of 14 amino acids. Germline-derived CDR1 and CDR2 are SNHLY and FYNNEI. Pooled together were second doses at about 4 or about 12 weeks. Some clones are missing from TCRdb's copy, which holds only in-frame ones; the method was immunoSEQ multiplex PCR. The data contain approximately 100,000 clones, 80% to 90% of them singletons. This receptor was taken from an adult who received the AZD1222 COVID-19 vaccine. This material consisted of peripheral blood, taken 28 days after the second AZD1222 dose. This chain uses TRBV2 with TRBJ1-6, with 9 bases that match TRBD1. Here the CDR3 DNA reads TGTGCCATCTGGGACAGGGAGCTTAATTCACCCCTCCACTTT. Its protein is CAIWDRELNSPLHF.